This T cell receptor beta chain derives from a study of blood T cell repertoires in COVID-19. At the level of the study: PBMCs, B-cell-depleted T cells, or T cells provided the cDNA or gDNA that made up the material.

The CDR3 is 14 amino acids. Germline-derived CDR1 and CDR2 are SGHDT and YYEEEE. J gave up 3 bases and V 5 bases, and 5 bases lay outside the gene matches. As processed by the authors: Reference gene primer amplification yielded estimated nucleated cell counts. TCRdb keeps only in-frame clones here, not all; method: immunoSEQ multiplex PCR. The V and J calls and clone size were taken over from that table, and D and trimming were inferred from the DNA. The table shows just under 35,000 clones, with 90% occurring only once. The TCR was taken from a man in his sixties with active or convalescent COVID-19. The chain has TRBV5-6 and TRBJ1-5; 7 nucleotides agree with TRBD1. The sequenced material came from peripheral blood. The CDR3 sequence: CASSLGTVNQPQHF. In DNA form, the CDR3 reads TGTGCCAGCAGTCTCGGGACAGTCAATCAGCCCCAGCATTTT.